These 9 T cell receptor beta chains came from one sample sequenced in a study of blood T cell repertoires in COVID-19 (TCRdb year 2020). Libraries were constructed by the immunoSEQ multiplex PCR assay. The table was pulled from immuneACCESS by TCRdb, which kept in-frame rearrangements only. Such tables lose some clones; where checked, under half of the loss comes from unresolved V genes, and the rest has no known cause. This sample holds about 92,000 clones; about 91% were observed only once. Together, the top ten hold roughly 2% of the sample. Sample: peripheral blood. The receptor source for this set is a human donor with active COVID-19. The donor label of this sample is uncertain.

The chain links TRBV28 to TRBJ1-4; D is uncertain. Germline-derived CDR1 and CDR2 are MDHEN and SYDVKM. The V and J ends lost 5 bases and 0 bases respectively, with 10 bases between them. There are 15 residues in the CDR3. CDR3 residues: CASSRWTATNEKLFF. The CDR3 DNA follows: TGTGCCAGCAGTAGATGGACTGCAACTAATGAAAAACTGTTTTTT.

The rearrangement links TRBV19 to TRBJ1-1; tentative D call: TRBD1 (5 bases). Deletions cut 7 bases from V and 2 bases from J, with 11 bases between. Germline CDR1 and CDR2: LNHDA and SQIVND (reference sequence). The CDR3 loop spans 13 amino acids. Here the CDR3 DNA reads TGTGCCAGTATTAAGACAGCTAACACTGAAGCTTTCTTT. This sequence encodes CASIKTANTEAFF. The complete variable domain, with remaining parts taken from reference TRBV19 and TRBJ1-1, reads DGGITQSPKYLFRKEGQNVTLSCEQNLNHDAMYWYRQDPGQGLRLIYYSQIVNDFQKGDIAEGYSVSREKKESFPLTVTSAQKNPTAFYLCASIKTANTEAFFGQGTRLTVV.

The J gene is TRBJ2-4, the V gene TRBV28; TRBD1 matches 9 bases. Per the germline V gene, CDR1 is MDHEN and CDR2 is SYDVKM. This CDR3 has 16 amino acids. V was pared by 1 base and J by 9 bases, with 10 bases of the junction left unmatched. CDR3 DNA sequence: TGTGCCAGCAGTTTATACATTCTGACAGGGGGAGGCATTCAGTACTTC. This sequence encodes CASSLYILTGGGIQYF.

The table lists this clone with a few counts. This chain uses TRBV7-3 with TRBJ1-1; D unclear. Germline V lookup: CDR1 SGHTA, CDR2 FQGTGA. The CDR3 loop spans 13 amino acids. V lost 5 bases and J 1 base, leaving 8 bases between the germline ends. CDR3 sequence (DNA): TGTGCCAGCAGCCTGGAGAGGAACACTGAAGCTTTCTTT. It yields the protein CASSLERNTEAFF.

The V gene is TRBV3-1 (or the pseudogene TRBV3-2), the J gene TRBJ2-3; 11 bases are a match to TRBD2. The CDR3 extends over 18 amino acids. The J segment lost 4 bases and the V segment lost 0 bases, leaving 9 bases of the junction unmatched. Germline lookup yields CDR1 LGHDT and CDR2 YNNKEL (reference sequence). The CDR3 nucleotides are TGTGCCAGCAGCCAAGATATCCCTAGCGGGGGGTCGCCAGATACGCAGTATTTT. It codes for CASSQDIPSGGSPDTQYF.

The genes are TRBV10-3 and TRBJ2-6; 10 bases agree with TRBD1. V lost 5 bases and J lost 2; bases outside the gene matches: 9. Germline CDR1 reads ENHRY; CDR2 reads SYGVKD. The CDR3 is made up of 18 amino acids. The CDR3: CAISRTDRGEAGANVLTF. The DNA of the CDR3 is TGTGCCATCAGTAGGACGGACAGGGGGGAGGCTGGGGCCAACGTCCTGACTTTC.

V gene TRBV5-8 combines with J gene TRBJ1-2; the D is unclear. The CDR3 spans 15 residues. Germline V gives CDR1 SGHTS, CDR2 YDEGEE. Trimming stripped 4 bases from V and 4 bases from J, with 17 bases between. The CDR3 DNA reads TGTGCCAGCAGCCTTCCCCGGGTCCGCCGCTATGGCTACACCTTC. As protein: CASSLPRVRRYGYTF.

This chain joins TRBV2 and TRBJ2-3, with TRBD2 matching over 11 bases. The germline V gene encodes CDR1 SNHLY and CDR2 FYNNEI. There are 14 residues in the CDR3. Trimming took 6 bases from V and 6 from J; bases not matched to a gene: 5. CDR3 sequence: CASSKLAGADTQYF. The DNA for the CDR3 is TGTGCCAGCAGCAAACTAGCGGGGGCTGATACGCAGTATTTT.

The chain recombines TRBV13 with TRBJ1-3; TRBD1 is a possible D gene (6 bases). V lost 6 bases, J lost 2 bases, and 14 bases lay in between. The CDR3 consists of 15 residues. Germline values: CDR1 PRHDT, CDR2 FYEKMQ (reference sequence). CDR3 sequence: CASSLGDMAGNTIYF. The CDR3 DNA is TGTGCCAGCAGTCTGGGGGACATGGCTGGAAACACCATATATTTT.